The present T cell receptor (beta chain) was sequenced within a study of molecular identifiers for immune sequencing clone quantification. Study context: Four portions were sequenced after RNA from roughly 18,000 or 92,000 naive CD8 cells was split five ways in replicates.

When naive CD8 T cells were sorted, they were gated as CD8+CD4-CCR7+CD45RA+. Study-wide results and limits: Barcodes shared by identical TCR molecules could lead to underestimated sizes of highly expanded clones.

Previously described methods with listed TCR primers produced the bulk TCR libraries. TCRdb redid the calling of the PCR reads with MiXCR, one entry per CDR3 protein. The table lists around 460,000 distinct CDR3 sequences, about 25% of them singletons. This clonotype was picked up many times. What it recognizes is unknown. The receptor was derived from a human donor in good health. Some libraries in this study had Jurkat cell RNA spiked in. The sample comprised naive CD8+ T cells from blood, with Jurkat cell RNA spiked in. Subset in this sample: FACS-sorted CD8+CD4-CCR7+CD45RA+ naive T cells.

CDR3 nucleotides: TGTGCCAGCAGCCCGGACAGGGCTTGGGAGCAGTACTTC. Its translation: CASSPDRAWEQYF. V is TRBV11-2 and J is TRBJ2-7, with 8 bases aligning to TRBD1. Germline loops: CDR1 SGHAT, CDR2 FQNNGV. There are 13 residues in the CDR3. J lost 7 bases, V lost 5 bases, and 7 bases had no gene match.